This TCR beta chain was documented in a study of control samples from healthy donors and cancer patients. The assay was immunoSEQ multiplex PCR, and TCRdb's table has in-frame clones only and misses some. The sample contains under 85,000 clones, over 85% of which appear only once. Trimming pared 7 bases from V and 0 bases from J, leaving 14 bases between. The CDR3 consists of 16 residues. Per germline, CDR1 KGHDR and CDR2 SFDVKD. This TCR derives from a woman aged 40 to 50 with lung cancer. Sequencing was carried out using PBMCs. The chain couples TRBV24-1 to TRBJ2-2; D is undetermined. The CDR3 protein is CATSATSGTNTGELFF. The CDR3 DNA reads TGTGCCACCAGCGCGACATCCGGTACGAACACCGGGGAGCTGTTTTTT.